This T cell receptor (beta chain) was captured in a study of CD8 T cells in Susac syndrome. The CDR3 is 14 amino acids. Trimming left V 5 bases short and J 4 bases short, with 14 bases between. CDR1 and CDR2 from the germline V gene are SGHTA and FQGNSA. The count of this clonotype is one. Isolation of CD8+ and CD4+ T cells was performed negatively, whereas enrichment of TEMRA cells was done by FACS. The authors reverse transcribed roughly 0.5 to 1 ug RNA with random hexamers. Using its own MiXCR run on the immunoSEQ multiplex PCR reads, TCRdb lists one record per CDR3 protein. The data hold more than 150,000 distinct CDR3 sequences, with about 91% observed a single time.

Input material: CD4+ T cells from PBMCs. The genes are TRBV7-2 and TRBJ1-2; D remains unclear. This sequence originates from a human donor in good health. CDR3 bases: TGTGCCAGCAGCCGCACTGGCCCAGCCTATGGCTACACCTTC. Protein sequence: CASSRTGPAYGYTF.